This T cell receptor (beta chain) stems from a study of blood T cell repertoires in COVID-19 (TCRdb year 2020). For context, the study as a whole: Collaborator samples came from the United States, Italy and Spain and covered acute and convalescent phases of COVID-19. Where available, HLA class I and class II types were obtained from metadata supplied by the sample provider rather than from assay-based typing. Samples came from the ongoing ImmuneRACE study (first 160 participants) plus 1,254 subjects from 6 global collaborators. The material from the prospective study consisted of cDNA or gDNA derived from T cells, B-cell-depleted T cells, or PBMCs. A de-identified subject ID, COVID-19 status, age in years and sex were almost always included in the sample metadata. A freely available public database, intended as a resource for researchers studying the immune response to SARS-CoV-2, is where the repertoires were released. Deeply sampled blood TCRbeta repertoires from subjects exposed to, actively infected with, or recovered from COVID-19 were included in the dataset. Summary of the overall study and its limitations: The quantity of clinical and demographic metadata differed by source and by participant and was supplied without curation.

Looking up the germline V gene yields CDR1 SGHRS and CDR2 YFSETQ. The CDR3 runs 13 amino acids, cysteine and phenylalanine included. Just CDR3 DNA is preserved here, 39 bases in frame from base 1. A distance of 13 bases separates the germline ends of V and J, which lose 6 bases and 4 bases respectively. The immunoSEQ Assay, a bias-controlled multiplex PCR, was used to amplify TCRbeta CDR3 regions from genomic DNA. In the original analysis: The number of nucleated cells in each sample was estimated by amplification of reference gene primers within the assay. To quantify the absolute abundance of each unique TCRbeta CDR3 rearrangement, sequence reads were collapsed and filtered. Productive Simpson clonality was computed per sample as the square root of Simpson's diversity index over productive rearrangements. TCRdb obtained this table from immuneACCESS and retained in-frame rearrangements with V and J assigned. These tables miss some clones; where compared with another copy, unresolved V genes account for less than half of the shortfall, and the remainder is unexplained. V and J calls and clone size are as listed in that table; D and trimming were resolved from the DNA. In this sample the table shows under 200,000 clones, roughly 84% of which occur a single time. Roughly a tenth of the sample rests with the top ten.

The collaborating institutions used their own protocols to collect whole blood in K2EDTA tubes. For TCRbeta analysis, collaborator samples were shipped as frozen whole blood, as isolated PBMCs, or as DNA extracted from either sample type. This clone turned up a few times. What this receptor recognizes is not known. It has no much larger one-base neighbor in the sample; base qualities were not kept. This clonotype was obtained from a man aged 65 to 79 with active or convalescent COVID-19. The sequencing sample was made of peripheral blood. The chain uses TRBV5-1 and TRBJ1-1; 6 matching bases give a weak D call of TRBD1. The DNA sequence is as follows: TGCGCCAGCAACCCACAGGGCGGCACTGAAGCTTTCTTT. Its protein product is CASNPQGGTEAFF.